This entry concerns a single TCR beta chain. The target antigen is unknown. Profiling relied on immunoSEQ multiplex PCR, and the TCRdb table lists in-frame clones only, not all of them. This table has 100,000 or so clones, less than 95% appearing once. Per germline, CDR1 SEHNR and CDR2 FQNEAQ (reference sequence). The CDR3 spans 12 residues. V lost 5 bases and J lost 9, with 13 bases in between. The data originate from a study of siplizumab effects on memory and regulatory T cells. Regarding the study as a whole: Alloreactive sequences whose origin lay in unstimulated CD4+ memory cells were significantly reduced by siplizumab.

This sequence originates from a human donor in good health. The sequencing sample was made of Tregs sorted from blood. V is TRBV7-9 and J is TRBJ2-5; D is undetermined. In DNA, the CDR3 is TGTGCCAGCAGCAGGGAATCGGGTGCCCAGTACTTC. Translated, it gives CASSRESGAQYF.